A selection of T cell receptor beta chains follows, all from one sample in a study of blood T cells in healthy people across ages. TCRdb called the 5' RACE reads again in MiXCR, with one record for every CDR3 protein. The data contain 1.5 million to 2 million distinct CDR3 sequences, approximately 28% of them seen just once; the ten biggest clones take up less than 9.5%. The sample comprised blood. The receptors originated from a woman in her 30s in good health. Both conserved end residues are part of each CDR3. D genes are given only for firm matches. Not every row has a clone size; where given, it reads once, few, many or a size class.

V	size	D	J	CDR3	DNA
TRBV18	-	-	TRBJ1-1	CASSPDPQNTEAFF	TGTGCCAGCTCACCGGACCCCCAGAACACTGAAGCTTTCTTT
TRBV3-1	many	-	TRBJ2-5	CASSQLRGAQETQYF	TGTGCCAGCAGCCAGCTGCGAGGGGCCCAAGAGACCCAGTACTTC
TRBV6-2/TRBV6-3	-	TRBD2	TRBJ2-4	CASTTPGLAGVKGNIQYF	TGTGCCAGCACCACCCCCGGACTAGCGGGAGTGAAGGGAAACATTCAGTACTTC
TRBV7-9	-	-	TRBJ2-5	CAVGAGPSQETQYF	TGTGCCGTAGGGGCCGGGCCCAGCCAAGAGACCCAGTACTTC
TRBV20-1	-	TRBD1	TRBJ1-4	CSARFGTGNEKLFF	TGCAGTGCTAGATTCGGGACAGGGAATGAAAAACTGTTTTTT
TRBV18	-	-	TRBJ2-3	CASSHTAPRDTQYF	TGTGCCAGCTCACATACAGCCCCTCGGGATACGCAGTATTTT
TRBV6-9	-	-	TRBJ2-5	CASSYRNGFRETQYF	TGTGCCAGCAGTTATCGGAACGGCTTCCGAGAGACCCAGTACTTC
TRBV18	few	TRBD2	TRBJ2-1	CASSPSTGGRYNEQFF	TGTGCCAGCTCACCATCTACGGGGGGGCGCTACAATGAGCAGTTCTTC
TRBV3-1	many	TRBD1	TRBJ2-7	CASSQTGGEQYF	TGCGCCAGCAGCCAAACAGGGGGCGAGCAGTACTTC
TRBV5-1	few	-	TRBJ1-6	CASSSYMGSPLHF	TGCGCCAGCAGCTCCTATATGGGATCACCCCTCCACTTT
TRBV15	-	TRBD2	TRBJ2-3	CATSRGGASGFTDTQYF	TGTGCCACCAGCAGAGGCGGGGCTAGCGGGTTTACAGATACGCAGTATTTT
TRBV5-4	-	-	TRBJ2-1	CASSMDTFNEQFF	TGTGCCAGCAGCATGGACACCTTCAATGAGCAGTTCTTC
TRBV5-1	-	TRBD1	TRBJ1-2	CASRLGTGFYGYTF	TGCGCCAGCAGGCTCGGGACAGGGTTCTATGGCTACACCTTC
TRBV12-5	-	-	TRBJ2-1	CASVQGSSYNEQFF	TGTGCTAGTGTCCAGGGGAGCTCCTACAATGAGCAGTTCTTC
TRBV9	many	-	TRBJ2-7	CASSVEMGSYYEQYF	TGTGCCAGCAGCGTAGAGATGGGGTCGTACTACGAGCAGTACTTC
TRBV5-1	-	TRBD1	TRBJ1-2	CASSWDRGVYGYTF	TGCGCCAGCAGCTGGGACAGGGGTGTTTATGGCTACACCTTC
TRBV7-9	-	-	TRBJ1-5	CASSNTQGQPQHF	TGTGCCAGCAGCAACACACAGGGTCAGCCCCAGCATTTT
TRBV12-3/TRBV12-4	-	-	TRBJ2-4	CASRFRLAKNIQYF	TGTGCCAGCAGGTTTCGGCTAGCCAAAAACATTCAGTACTTC
TRBV27	once	-	TRBJ2-2	CAVNSNTGELFF	TGTGCCGTGAACTCGAACACCGGGGAGCTGTTTTTT
TRBV6-1	-	TRBD1	TRBJ2-7	CALGTGSREQYF	TGTGCCCTCGGGACAGGGAGTCGCGAGCAGTACTTC
TRBV7-2	many	-	TRBJ2-1	CASSLAGTYRGGEQFF	TGTGCCAGCAGCTTAGCTGGGACTTATAGGGGGGGAGAGCAGTTCTTC
TRBV3-1	few	TRBD1	TRBJ1-5	CASSHRGRGQPQHF	TGTGCCAGCAGCCACAGGGGGCGCGGCCAGCCCCAGCATTTT
TRBV6-2/TRBV6-3	-	-	TRBJ2-5	CANSVAMRETQYF	TGTGCCAACAGTGTCGCGATGCGGGAGACCCAGTACTTC
TRBV7-8	-	TRBD1	TRBJ2-1	CASSSAGGSSYEQFF	TGTGCCAGCAGCTCCGCAGGGGGTTCCTCCTACGAGCAGTTCTTC
TRBV27	few	-	TRBJ2-2	CASRPLYANTGELFF	TGTGCCAGCAGACCGTTATACGCGAACACCGGGGAGCTGTTTTTT
TRBV5-5	many	TRBD1	TRBJ2-5	CASSKARQGEGVQYF	TGTGCCAGCAGCAAGGCCCGGCAGGGGGAAGGGGTGCAGTACTTC
TRBV7-8	few	TRBD1	TRBJ2-7	CASSLHRDRGSYEQYF	TGTGCCAGCAGCTTACACCGGGACAGGGGTTCCTACGAGCAGTACTTC
TRBV5-1	many	TRBD1	TRBJ2-5	CASSLEVGGLQETQYF	TGCGCCAGCAGCTTGGAGGTAGGGGGCCTCCAAGAGACCCAGTACTTC
TRBV2	many	TRBD1	TRBJ1-2	CASRPGTGGYGYTF	TGTGCCAGCAGACCCGGGACAGGGGGGTATGGCTACACCTTC